This entry describes one T cell receptor (beta chain). This record belongs to a study of CD8+CD57+ T cells in acquired aplastic anemia. The study profiled TCR beta VDJ and CDR3 using genomic DNA as template. In TCRdb, the reads were re-called with MiXCR into one record per CDR3 protein. Of 400,000 to 450,000 distinct CDR3 sequences in the sample, 65% to 80% were seen once. The V gene's germline CDR1 is SGHDT and CDR2 YYEEEE. Trimming took 1 base from V and 10 from J, leaving 8 bases between them. The length of the CDR3 is 11 residues. The chain combines TRBV5-6 with TRBJ1-2; a possible D gene is TRBD1 (6 bases). The sample was sorted CD4+, CD8+, or CD8+CD57+ T cells (not recorded which) from PBMCs. This sequence originates from a human donor in good health, serving as a control. CDR3 protein: CASSLRGAYTF. DNA of the CDR3: TGTGCCAGCAGCTTGCGGGGGGCCTACACCTTC. Drawing the rest from reference TRBV5-6 and TRBJ1-2, the complete variable domain is DAGVTQSPTHLIKTRGQQVTLRCSPKSGHDTVSWYQQALGQGPQFIFQYYEEEERQRGNFPDRFSGHQFPNYSSELNVNALLLGDSALYLCASSLRGAYTFGSGTRLTVV.